The source of this T cell receptor (beta chain) is a study of shared clonotypes between healthy human individuals. This CDR3 has 18 amino acids. Germline CDR1 and CDR2: SGDLS and YYNGEE. Unmatched junction bases numbered 13, after V lost 4 bases and J lost 5 bases. Only in-frame clones appear in the TCRdb table, and some are missing; sequencing was by immunoSEQ multiplex PCR. The data contain around 2,100,000 clones, approximately 95% of them singletons. Naive CD8 isolation took CD45RO-negative cells positively selected for CCR7 and excluded terminally differentiated effector memory CD45RA+ cells. This TCR was recovered from a man between 18 and 29 years old in good health. The rearrangement uses TRBV9 and TRBJ2-2; TRBD2 matches 11 bases. Sequencing input: naive CD8+ T cells sorted from blood. The CDR3 DNA is TGTGCCAGCAGCCAAATCCCAACTAGCGGGAGTATGACCGGGGAGCTGTTTTTT. Translated: CASSQIPTSGSMTGELFF.